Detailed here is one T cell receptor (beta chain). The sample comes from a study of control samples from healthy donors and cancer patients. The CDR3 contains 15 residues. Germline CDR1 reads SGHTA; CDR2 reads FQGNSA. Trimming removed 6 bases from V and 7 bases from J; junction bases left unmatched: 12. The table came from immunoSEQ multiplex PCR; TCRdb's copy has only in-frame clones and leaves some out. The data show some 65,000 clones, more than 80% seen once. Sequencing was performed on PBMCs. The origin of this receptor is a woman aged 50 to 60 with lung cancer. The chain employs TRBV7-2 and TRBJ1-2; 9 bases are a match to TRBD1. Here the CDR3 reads CASSSPAQGAVGYTF. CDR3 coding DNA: TGTGCCAGCAGTTCACCTGCACAGGGGGCGGTTGGCTACACCTTC. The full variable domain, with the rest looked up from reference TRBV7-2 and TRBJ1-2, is GAGVSQSPSNKVTEKGKDVELRCDPISGHTALYWYRQSLGQGLEFLIYFQGNSAPDKSGLPSDRFSAERTGGSVSTLTIQRTQQEDSAVYLCASSSPAQGAVGYTFGSGTRLTVV.